Only one count was recorded for the clone carrying this T cell receptor beta chain. Its matching antigen is unknown. These data belong to a study of T cells in Graves' hyperthyroidism and ophthalmopathy. On the study more broadly: Peripheral blood was secured at the point of initial diagnosis, before any treatment. Overall study findings and caveats: The authors' 13 V-J model separated ophthalmopathy from stable hyperthyroidism.

TCR beta CDR3 region amplification was performed from RNA transcripts. When the TCR CDR3 underwent first-round RT-PCR, the HTBI primer set was used. MiXCR was run by TCRdb on the multiplex PCR reads, yielding one entry per CDR3 protein. This table has some 740,000 distinct CDR3 sequences, 13% to 15% appearing once. The CDR3 length is 15 residues. From germline, CDR1 is SGHNT and CDR2 YYREEE (reference sequence). The V and J ends lost 4 bases and 1 base respectively, with 12 bases between them. Hyperthyroidism was newly diagnosed in patients aged 18 to 65 (duration under 2 months). Material for sequencing was blood. This TCR was recovered from a woman between 18 and 29 years old with Graves' hyperthyroidism. The chain has TRBV5-4 and TRBJ2-1, with D possibly being TRBD1 (5 bases). The CDR3, as DNA: TGTGCCAGCAGCCGCCCGCAGGGATCCTACAATGAGCAGTTCTTC. It is translated as CASSRPQGSYNEQFF. The whole variable domain, remainder taken from reference TRBV5-4 and TRBJ2-1, is ETGVTQSPTHLIKTRGQQVTLRCSSQSGHNTVSWYQQALGQGPQFIFQYYREEENGRGNFPPRFSGLQFPNYSSELNVNALELDDSALYLCASSRPQGSYNEQFFGPGTRLTVL.